This T cell receptor beta chain was sequenced during a study of B cell selection in AIRE deficiency (dated by TCRdb to between 2017 and 2020). In terms of the full investigation: Researchers compared TCRbeta repertoires of sorted blood CD4+ conventional T cells and regulatory T cells in AIRE-deficient patients with those in healthy controls. The TCR-sequenced cohort comprised about 5 AIRE-deficient APECED patients and about 5 healthy control donors. Points the paper makes about the study in general: TCRBV gene usage, CDR3 length and TCR diversity in Tconv and Treg cells from AIRE-deficient patients were found to be similar to those in cells from healthy donors. Among some 3,900 shared Treg TCRbeta sequences, 31.6% were shared exclusively by healthy donors and approximately 9% exclusively by patients, which suggests that Treg selection is less efficient in the absence of AIRE. Shared Treg sequences had shorter CDR3s, which reflects a bias toward rearrangements containing few non-templated nucleotide insertions. Sequencing covered only TCRbeta chains, and approximately 35% of shared healthy-donor Treg sequences were also present in healthy Tconv, possibly due to differing TCRalpha chains. Approximately 33% of the Treg TCRbeta sequences shared among healthy donors turned up in patient Tconv cells, suggesting that Treg-biased clones are diverted into the Tconv compartment.

Regulatory T cells were sorted as cells that were CD4+CD25hiCD127low/negative. APECED syndrome was present in the AIRE-deficient patients. Sorting of Tconv and Treg cells intended for TCRbeta sequencing was performed on a FACSAria flow cytometer. Sorted cells were collected in 5-ml round-bottom polystyrene tubes, and dry cell pellets were stored frozen at -80 degrees C prior to sequencing. V is pruned by 7 bases and J by 0 bases, leaving 12 bases of the junction without a gene match. According to the germline V gene, CDR1 reads SGHTA and CDR2 reads FQGTGA. Its CDR3 holds 17 amino acids, cysteine through phenylalanine. The CDR3 DNA has 51 bases and is translated from base 1. Comments on this clone: What antigen it recognizes has not been identified. No much larger clone exists at a distance of one base, and base qualities are not known.

The immunoSEQ platform was used to sequence the TCRbeta chain. The source study handled its data this way. About 56,000 distinct TCRbeta sequences from patients and roughly 9.6x10^4 from healthy donors were obtained from pooled Treg repertoires. Treg TCRbeta sequences shared by two or more individuals were defined as public, and these public Treg TCRbeta sequences were subsequently searched for in Tconv repertoires. To test for differences between groups, Mann-Whitney U tests with Bonferroni-Dunn correction were run in GraphPad Prism 7.03. What TCRdb holds here is the immuneACCESS table cut down to in-frame rearrangements. Part of the clones is not present; checked against another copy, under half of the missing clones reflect an unresolved V gene, and the others are unexplained. V and J calls and clone size come straight from that table; D and trimming were deduced from the DNA. The table for this sample lists about 14,000 clones; 93% of them were counted only once. 1% to 1.2% of the sample is held by the ten biggest clonotypes.

The rearranged chain carries TRBV7-3 and TRBJ2-5, and TRBD2 matches 9 of the central bases. The sequencing sample was made of Tregs sorted from PBMCs. The receptor's source is a human donor with AIRE deficiency. The DNA is TGTGCCAGCACCTTCTCGCTAGCGGGGTCGTACCAAGAGACCCAGTACTTC. It codes for CASTFSLAGSYQETQYF.